This is a list of T cell receptor beta chains from one sample in a study of response to subunit inactivated influenza vaccine. TCRdb independently ran MiXCR on the RT-PCR reads; one entry per CDR3 protein. Of about 500,000 distinct CDR3 sequences in the sample, under 8.5% were seen once. The sample in question was PBMCs from blood, obtained roughly 24 months after vaccination. The receptors come from a man between 50 and 69 years old who received an inactivated influenza vaccine. Both conserved end residues are part of each CDR3. D genes are given only for firm matches. Only part of the rows carry a size: once, few, many, or a class if the clone is expanded.

J | D | size | V | DNA | CDR3
TRBJ2-7 | TRBD2 | few | TRBV4-2 | TGTGCCAGCAGCCGCGTCCCGGGACTAGCGGGGGGCTCCTACGAGCAGTACTTC | CASSRVPGLAGGSYEQYF
TRBJ2-5 | TRBD1 | . | TRBV5-1 | TGCGCCAGCAGCTTGAGAGGGGGCGAGTTTGAGACCCAGTACTTC | CASSLRGGEFETQYF
TRBJ2-7 | TRBD1 | . | TRBV6-2/TRBV6-3 | TGTGCCAGCAGTTACTATCCCGGGACAGGGGGCCACGAGCAGTACTTC | CASSYYPGTGGHEQYF
TRBJ1-5 | . | many | TRBV27 | TGTGCCAGCAGCTCGGCCGGGATGACTAGCAATCAGCCCCAGCATTTT | CASSSAGMTSNQPQHF
TRBJ2-5 | . | . | TRBV29-1 | TGCAGCGGCGGGGCCCGACAAGAGACCCAGTACTTC | CSGGARQETQYF
TRBJ2-3 | TRBD2 | many | TRBV20-1 | TGCAGTGCAATCGATTTCGGGACTAGCGGGTCCACAGATACGCAGTATTTT | CSAIDFGTSGSTDTQYF
TRBJ2-2 | TRBD1 | many | TRBV4-3 | TGCGCCAGCAGCCAAGGGGACAGCCTGAACACCGGGGAGCTGTTTTTT | CASSQGDSLNTGELFF
TRBJ2-7 | TRBD2 | . | TRBV7-2 | TGTGCCAGCAGCTCCGTAGCGGGGGATTACGAGCAGTACTTC | CASSSVAGDYEQYF
TRBJ2-1 | TRBD2 | many | TRBV11-2 | TGTGCCAGCAGCTCATCAGCTGGGTGGCGGGGGACTTACTACAATGAGCAGTTCTTC | CASSSSAGWRGTYYNEQFF
TRBJ2-3 | TRBD2 | few | TRBV19 | TGTGCCAGTAGTGCGGGAGGGGCAGATACGCAGTATTTT | CASSAGGADTQYF
TRBJ2-5 | TRBD1 | . | TRBV10-3 | TGTGCCATCAGTGGAAGGGGGCCCGGGGAGACCCAGTACTTC | CAISGRGPGETQYF
TRBJ2-1 | TRBD1 | few | TRBV5-6 | TGTGCCAGCAGCTTCCGACAGGGCCCATGGAATGAGCAGTTCTTC | CASSFRQGPWNEQFF
TRBJ2-1 | . | . | TRBV28 | TGTGCCACTCACCGGGACCTTAATTACAATGAGCAGTTCTTC | CATHRDLNYNEQFF
TRBJ2-7 | TRBD1 | few | TRBV15 | TGTGCCACCAGCACCTCGACAGGGGCGGTCTACGAGCAGTACTTC | CATSTSTGAVYEQYF
TRBJ2-3 | . | few | TRBV29-1 | TGCAGCTCTGGGGAACTCCGGCCCACAGATACGCAGTATTTT | CSSGELRPTDTQYF
TRBJ2-3 | . | many | TRBV12-3/TRBV12-4 | TGTGCCAGCAGTTTTGGCGGGACTAGCACAGATACGCAGTATTTT | CASSFGGTSTDTQYF
TRBJ2-1 | . | many | TRBV12-3/TRBV12-4 | TGTGCCAGCAGTAAGTACAATGAGCAGTTCTTC | CASSKYNEQFF
TRBJ2-5 | TRBD2 | many | TRBV28 | TGTGCCAGCAGCTTCAGCGGGGTTGAGACCCAGTACTTC | CASSFSGVETQYF
TRBJ1-4 | . | few | TRBV11-2 | TGTGCCAGCAGCTCGGGACTCTGGGGGACTAATGAAAAACTGTTTTTT | CASSSGLWGTNEKLFF
TRBJ1-2 | . | . | TRBV3-1 | TGTGCCAGCAGTGGACCCAACTATGGCTACACCTTC | CASSGPNYGYTF
TRBJ2-7 | . | many | TRBV6-2/TRBV6-3 | TGTGCCAGCAGTTCCGGACCGGGACAAACTATCTCCTACGAGCAGTACTTC | CASSSGPGQTISYEQYF
TRBJ2-7 | TRBD2 | many | TRBV20-1 | TGCAGTGCTAGAGAGCTAGCGGGGGCCCACGAGCAGTACTTC | CSARELAGAHEQYF
TRBJ1-3 | TRBD1 | . | TRBV20-1 | TGCAGTGCCTCCAAGGGACAGGGGGCCGGCTTGGGAAACACCATATATTTT | CSASKGQGAGLGNTIYF
TRBJ2-1 | . | few | TRBV20-1 | TGCAGTGCCCGAGAGGTCGGACTCGAGCAGTTCTTC | CSAREVGLEQFF
TRBJ1-1 | . | many | TRBV6-5 | TGTGCCACAAACGCAGGGGTTGAAGCTTTCTTT | CATNAGVEAFF